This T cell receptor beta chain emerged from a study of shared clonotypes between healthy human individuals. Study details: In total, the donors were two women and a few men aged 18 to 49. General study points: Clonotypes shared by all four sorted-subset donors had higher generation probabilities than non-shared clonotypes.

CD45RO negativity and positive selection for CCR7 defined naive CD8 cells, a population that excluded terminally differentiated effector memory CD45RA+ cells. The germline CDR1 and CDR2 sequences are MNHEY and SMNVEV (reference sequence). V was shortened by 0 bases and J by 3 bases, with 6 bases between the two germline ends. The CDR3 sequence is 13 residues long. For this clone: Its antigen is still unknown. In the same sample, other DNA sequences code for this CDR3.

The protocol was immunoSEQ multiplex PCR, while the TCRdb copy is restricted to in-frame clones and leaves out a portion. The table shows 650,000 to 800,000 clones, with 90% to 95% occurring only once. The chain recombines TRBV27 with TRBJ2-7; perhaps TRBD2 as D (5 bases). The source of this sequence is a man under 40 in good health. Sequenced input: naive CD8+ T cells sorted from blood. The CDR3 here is CASSLSSGYEQYF. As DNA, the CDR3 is TGTGCCAGCAGTTTATCGAGCGGCTACGAGCAGTACTTC.